This T cell receptor beta chain derives from a study of blood T cells in healthy people across ages (dated by TCRdb to the mid-2010s). Context from the whole study: In model experiments, roughly one uniquely barcoded TCR beta cDNA molecule per two T cells was captured by template switching. The donors were split into four age groups: young (average around 15 years), middle-aged (more than 35), aged (roughly 60) and long-lived (more than 80). Age-related changes in TCR beta repertoire diversity were measured in the study by deep sequencing normalized with unique cDNA molecular identifiers. Two additional independent replicas of 1 million unique cDNA reads from the same blood draw were analyzed for two donors (one aged 18 to 30 and one aged 80 or older). To avoid experimental bias, donors of different ages were spread randomly across the sequencing lanes. Results and caveats for the whole study, not just this receptor: A strong correlation was found between observed TCR beta diversity and the percentage of naive T cells measured by flow cytometry. As age increased, observed TCR beta diversity per million T cells dropped in a roughly linear way, and a significant reduction was already evident by age about 40. Donor CMV infection status was unknown, potentially confounding age-related changes in expanded clonotypes. Conclusive comparison of naive and antigen-experienced compartments was prevented by the profiling of bulk unsorted PBMCs. The long-lived group showed more naive CD4+ T cells, fewer expanded clones and increased TCR diversity than the aged group, suggesting age selection. Estimates of total diversity based on one million sequenced T cells were considered lower bounds and underestimates.

The donors were around 39 Caucasian individuals from Russia, aged roughly 6 to 90 years, who were systemically healthy. Around 10 milliliters of peripheral blood were collected from each donor into EDTA-treated Vacutainer tubes. Ficoll-Paque density-gradient centrifugation was used to isolate PBMCs, with at least 7 million obtained per sample. Total RNA, at least 6 micrograms per sample, was extracted from PBMCs with Trizol reagent. Naive CD45RAhigh/CD27high T cell percentages were measured by flow cytometry on a PBMC aliquot from every donor. The library was produced with 5' RACE. Sequenced using an Illumina HiSeq 2500. The second PCR ran for roughly 7 to 11 cycles and used a J-beta primer mix along with a sample-barcoded 5' primer. A template-switch 5' adaptor carrying 12 random nucleotides introduced a unique molecular identifier onto each TCR beta cDNA molecule. Each sample yielded at least 2.5 million CDR3-containing paired-end reads. First-strand cDNA was synthesized from all RNA with the Mint cDNA synthesis kit, primed by a TRBC-specific oligonucleotide. Following uracil-DNA glycosylase treatment, a first 18-cycle PCR with universal primers M1SS and BC2_uni_R was performed on all cDNA. In the source study's methods: For normalization, 1 million high-quality reads, each with a distinct molecular identifier, were randomly selected from each sample. Instead of being binned into consensus sequences, reads that shared molecular identifiers were thrown out. CDR3 identification, clonotype clustering and error correction used MiTCR with a Q25 quality threshold and the strictest error-elimination algorithm. A nonparametric unseen species model with Euler transformation was used to estimate lower-bound total TCR beta diversity. TCRdb redid the processing of the public reads, applying fastp at Q25 and MiXCR, and retained in-frame beta chains. Identical CDR3 protein sequences are pooled into one entry, listed with their most common genes and DNA. These V and J calls rely on TCRdb rather than the paper's analysis. A total of 550,000 to 600,000 distinct CDR3 sequences appear in this sample, under 55% of them only once. The ten largest account for 20% to 25% of the sample.

There are a few counts of this clonotype. Its recognized antigen is unknown. Base quality data are lacking; no much larger clone is found one base away. The germline V gene gives CDR1 as LGHNA and CDR2 as YSLEER. V loses 0 bases, J loses 2 bases, and the germline ends lie 15 bases apart. The CDR3, from cysteine to phenylalanine, totals 17 residues. Just the 51-base CDR3 DNA is kept, in frame starting at base 1. This receptor was identified in a man older than 75 in good health. Sample: blood. The chain is made from TRBV4-3 and TRBJ2-3, with no confident D gene call. Read as DNA, the sequence is TGCGCCAGCAGCCAAGATCTTGGGGAACGGCCCACAGATACGCAGTATTTT. Translated, it reads CASSQDLGERPTDTQYF.